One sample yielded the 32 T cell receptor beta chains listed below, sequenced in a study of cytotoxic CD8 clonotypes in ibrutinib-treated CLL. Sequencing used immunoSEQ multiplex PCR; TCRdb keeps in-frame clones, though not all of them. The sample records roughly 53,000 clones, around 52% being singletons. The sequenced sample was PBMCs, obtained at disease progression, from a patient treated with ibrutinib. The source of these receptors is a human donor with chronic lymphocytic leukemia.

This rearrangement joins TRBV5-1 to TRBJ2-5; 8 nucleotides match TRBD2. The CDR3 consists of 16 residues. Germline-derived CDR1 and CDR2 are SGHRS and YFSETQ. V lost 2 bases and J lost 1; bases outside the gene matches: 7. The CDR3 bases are TGCGCCAGCAGCTTCGGCTCGACTAGCGTCCAAGAGACCCAGTACTTC. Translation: CASSFGSTSVQETQYF.

CDR3 sequence (DNA): TGTGCCAGCAGCTTAATAGGGACTAGCGATAGTGAGCAGTTCTTC. Translated: CASSLIGTSDSEQFF. The V gene is TRBV7-6, the J gene TRBJ2-1; 10 bases align to TRBD2. Germline V gene lookup returns CDR1 SGHVS and CDR2 FNYEAQ. The CDR3 runs 15 residues. Losses at the gene ends were 2 bases for V and 9 bases for J; bases not matched to a gene: 7.

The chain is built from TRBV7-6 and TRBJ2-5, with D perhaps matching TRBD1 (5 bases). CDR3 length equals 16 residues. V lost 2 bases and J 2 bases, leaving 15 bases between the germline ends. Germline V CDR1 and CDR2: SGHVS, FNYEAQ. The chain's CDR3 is CASSLNPAGPQETQYF. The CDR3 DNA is TGTGCCAGCAGCTTAAACCCGGCAGGGCCGCAAGAGACCCAGTACTTC.

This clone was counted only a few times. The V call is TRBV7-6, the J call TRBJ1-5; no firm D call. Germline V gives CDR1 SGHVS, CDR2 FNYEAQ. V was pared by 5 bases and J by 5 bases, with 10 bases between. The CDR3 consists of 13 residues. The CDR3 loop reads CASSRSYDQPQHF. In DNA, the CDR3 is TGTGCCAGCAGCCGGAGTTACGATCAGCCCCAGCATTTT.

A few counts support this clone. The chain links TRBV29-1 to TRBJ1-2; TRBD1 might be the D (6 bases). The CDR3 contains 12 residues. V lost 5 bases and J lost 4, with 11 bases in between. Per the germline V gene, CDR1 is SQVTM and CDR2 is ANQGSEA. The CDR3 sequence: CSVRLQGYGYTF. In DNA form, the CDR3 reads TGCAGCGTTCGTTTACAGGGCTATGGCTACACCTTC.

DNA of the CDR3: TGTGCCAGCAGCGCGCCTAGCGGGAGTCTCCGTGCTGAGCAGTTCTTC. This translates into CASSAPSGSLRAEQFF. The chain combines TRBV7-8 with TRBJ2-1, with 10 bases matching TRBD2. J was trimmed by 9 bases and V by 5 bases; bases with no gene match: 13. The CDR3 is 16 residues long. Germline lookup yields CDR1 SGHVS and CDR2 FQNEAQ.

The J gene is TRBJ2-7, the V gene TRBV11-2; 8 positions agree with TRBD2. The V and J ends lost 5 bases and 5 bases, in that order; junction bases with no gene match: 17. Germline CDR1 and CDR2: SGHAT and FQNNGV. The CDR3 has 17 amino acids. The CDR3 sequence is CASSLTGGRRGAHEQYF. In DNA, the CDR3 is TGTGCCAGCAGCCTCACTGGGGGGCGGCGGGGGGCCCACGAGCAGTACTTC.

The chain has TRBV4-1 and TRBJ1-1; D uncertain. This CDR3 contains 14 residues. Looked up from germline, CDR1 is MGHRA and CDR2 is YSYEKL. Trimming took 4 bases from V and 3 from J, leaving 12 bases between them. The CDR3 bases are TGCGCCAGCAGCCCTAATGAAAGATACACTGAAGCTTTCTTT. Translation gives CASSPNERYTEAFF.

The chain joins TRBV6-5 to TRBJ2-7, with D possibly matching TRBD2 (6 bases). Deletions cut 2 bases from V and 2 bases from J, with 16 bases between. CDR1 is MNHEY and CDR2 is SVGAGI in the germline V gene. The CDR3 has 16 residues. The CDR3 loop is CASSYETGTGTYEQYF. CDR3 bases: TGTGCCAGCAGTTACGAAACCGGGACTGGGACCTACGAGCAGTACTTC.

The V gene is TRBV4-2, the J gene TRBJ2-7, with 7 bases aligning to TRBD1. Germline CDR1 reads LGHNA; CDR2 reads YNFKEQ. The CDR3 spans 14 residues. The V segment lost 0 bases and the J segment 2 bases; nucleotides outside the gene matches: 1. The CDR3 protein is CASSQDRGTYEQYF. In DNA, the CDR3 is TGTGCCAGCAGCCAAGACAGGGGGACCTACGAGCAGTACTTC.

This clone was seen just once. CDR3 sequence: CSVYTWSYNEQFF. Written as DNA, the CDR3 is TGCAGCGTGTATACATGGTCTTACAATGAGCAGTTCTTC. The V gene is TRBV29-1, the J gene TRBJ2-1; D uncertain. The CDR3 length is 13 residues. Trimming took off 6 bases at V and 4 bases at J, with 13 bases between the two ends. Per the germline V gene, CDR1 is SQVTM and CDR2 is ANQGSEA.

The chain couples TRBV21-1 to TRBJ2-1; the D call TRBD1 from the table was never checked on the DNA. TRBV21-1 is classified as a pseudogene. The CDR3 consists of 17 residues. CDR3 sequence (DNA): TGTGCCAGCAGGGCCCCCGGGACAGGGAGCTCCTACAATGAGCAGTTCTTC. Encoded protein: CASRAPGTGSSYNEQFF.

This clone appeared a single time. CDR3 sequence reads: CASSPPGGLTFYGYTF. CDR3 coding DNA: TGTGCCAGCTCACCACCGGGGGGGCTAACGTTCTATGGCTACACCTTC. The V call is TRBV18, the J call TRBJ1-2; the D gene is possibly TRBD1 (6 bases). There are 16 residues in the CDR3. Germline V gene data show CDR1 as KGHSH and CDR2 as LQKENI. V was cut by 0 bases and J by 4 bases, with 15 bases left in between.

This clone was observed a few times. CDR3 region: CASSLITGGTQYF. The CDR3 region has the DNA TGTGCCAGCAGCTTAATCACAGGGGGGACCCAGTACTTC. The chain uses TRBV7-2 and TRBJ2-5, with 8 bases matching TRBD1. Germline CDR1 is SGHTA and CDR2 is FQGNSA. This CDR3 comprises 13 residues. V trimming: 2 bases; J trimming: 7 bases; junction bases outside the gene matches: 3.

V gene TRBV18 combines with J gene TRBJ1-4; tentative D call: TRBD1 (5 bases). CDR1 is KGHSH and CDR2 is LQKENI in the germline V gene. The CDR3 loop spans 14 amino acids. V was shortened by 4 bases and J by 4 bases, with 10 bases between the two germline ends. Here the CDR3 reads CASSLQGNNEKLFF. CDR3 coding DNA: TGTGCCAGCTCACTTCAGGGAAATAATGAAAAACTGTTTTTT.

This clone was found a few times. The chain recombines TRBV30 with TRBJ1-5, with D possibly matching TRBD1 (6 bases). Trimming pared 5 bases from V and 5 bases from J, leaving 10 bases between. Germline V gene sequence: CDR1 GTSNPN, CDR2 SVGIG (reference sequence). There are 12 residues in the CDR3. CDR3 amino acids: CAWGQLDQPQHF. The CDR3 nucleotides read TGTGCCTGGGGACAGCTAGATCAGCCCCAGCATTTT.

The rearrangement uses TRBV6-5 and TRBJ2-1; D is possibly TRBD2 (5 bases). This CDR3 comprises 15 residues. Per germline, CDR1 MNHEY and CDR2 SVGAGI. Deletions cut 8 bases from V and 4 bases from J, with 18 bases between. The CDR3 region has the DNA TGTGCCAGCGGAACCGGGATAGAGCGGTACAATGAGCAGTTCTTC. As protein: CASGTGIERYNEQFF.

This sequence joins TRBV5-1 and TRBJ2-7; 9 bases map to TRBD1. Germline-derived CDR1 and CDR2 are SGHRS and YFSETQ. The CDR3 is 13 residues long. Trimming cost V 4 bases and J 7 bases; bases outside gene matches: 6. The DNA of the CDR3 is TGCGCCAGCAGCCCACAGGGGGCGCCTGAGCAGTACTTC. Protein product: CASSPQGAPEQYF.

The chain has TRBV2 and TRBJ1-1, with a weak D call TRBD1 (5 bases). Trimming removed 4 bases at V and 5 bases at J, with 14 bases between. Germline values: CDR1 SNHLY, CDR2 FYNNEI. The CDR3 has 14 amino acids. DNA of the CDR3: TGTGCCAGCAGTGCCAGGGACTTGGAAACTGAAGCTTTCTTT. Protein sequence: CASSARDLETEAFF.

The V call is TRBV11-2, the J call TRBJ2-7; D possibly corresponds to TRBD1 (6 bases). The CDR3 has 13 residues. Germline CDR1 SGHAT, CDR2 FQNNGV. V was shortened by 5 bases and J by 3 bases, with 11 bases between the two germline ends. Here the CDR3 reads CASSPDRNYEQYF. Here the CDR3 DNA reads TGTGCCAGCAGCCCTGACAGGAACTACGAGCAGTACTTC. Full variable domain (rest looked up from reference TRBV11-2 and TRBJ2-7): EAGVAQSPRYKIIEKRQSVAFWCNPISGHATLYWYQQILGQGPKLLIQFQNNGVVDDSQLPKDRFSAERLKGVDSTLKIQPAKLEDSAVYLCASSPDRNYEQYFGPGTRLTVT.

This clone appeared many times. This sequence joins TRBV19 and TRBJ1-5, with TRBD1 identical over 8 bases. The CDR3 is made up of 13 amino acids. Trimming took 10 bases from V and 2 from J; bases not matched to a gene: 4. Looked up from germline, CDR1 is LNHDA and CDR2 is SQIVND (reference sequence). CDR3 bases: TGTGCCACTACGGGACAGGGCAATCAGCCCCAGCATTTT. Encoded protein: CATTGQGNQPQHF.

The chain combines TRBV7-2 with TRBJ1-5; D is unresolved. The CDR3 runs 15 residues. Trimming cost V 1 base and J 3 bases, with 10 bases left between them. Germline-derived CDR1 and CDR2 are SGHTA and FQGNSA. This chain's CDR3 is CASSLVGSFNQPQHF. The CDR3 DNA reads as TGTGCCAGCAGCTTAGTGGGGAGTTTCAATCAGCCCCAGCATTTT.

The CDR3 region has the DNA TGCGCCAGCAGCTCAACACCACAGAGGGGGCTTGAGCAGTTCTTC. Translation gives CASSSTPQRGLEQFF. J is TRBJ2-1 and V is TRBV5-1, with 7 bases matching TRBD1. CDR1 and CDR2 (germline): SGHRS, YFSETQ. The trim removed 3 bases at V and 9 bases at J, leaving 12 bases unmatched. This CDR3 spans 15 amino acids.

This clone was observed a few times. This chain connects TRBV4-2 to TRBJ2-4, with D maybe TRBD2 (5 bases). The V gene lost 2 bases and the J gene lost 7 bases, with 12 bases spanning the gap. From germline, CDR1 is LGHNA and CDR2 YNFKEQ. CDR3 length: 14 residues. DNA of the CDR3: TGTGCCAGCAGCCAATGGACTTTGGAGAACATTCAGTACTTC. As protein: CASSQWTLENIQYF.

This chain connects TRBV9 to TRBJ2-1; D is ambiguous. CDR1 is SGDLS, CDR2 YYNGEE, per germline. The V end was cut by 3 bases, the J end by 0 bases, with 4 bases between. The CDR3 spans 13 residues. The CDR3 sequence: CASSASSYNEQFF. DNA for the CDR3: TGTGCCAGCAGCGCGAGCTCCTACAATGAGCAGTTCTTC.

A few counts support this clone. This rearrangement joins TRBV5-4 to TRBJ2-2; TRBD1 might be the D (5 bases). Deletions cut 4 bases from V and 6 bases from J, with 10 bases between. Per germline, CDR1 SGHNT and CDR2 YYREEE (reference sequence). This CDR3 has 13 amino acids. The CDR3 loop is CASSPDNSGELFF. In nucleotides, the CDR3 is TGTGCCAGCAGCCCGGACAATTCCGGGGAGCTGTTTTTT.

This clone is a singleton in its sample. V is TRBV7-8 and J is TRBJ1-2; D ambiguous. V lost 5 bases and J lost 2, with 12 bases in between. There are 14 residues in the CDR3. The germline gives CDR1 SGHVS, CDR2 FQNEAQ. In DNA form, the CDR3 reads TGTGCCAGCAGCCCTGTGCTAGTGAACTATGGCTACACCTTC. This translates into CASSPVLVNYGYTF.

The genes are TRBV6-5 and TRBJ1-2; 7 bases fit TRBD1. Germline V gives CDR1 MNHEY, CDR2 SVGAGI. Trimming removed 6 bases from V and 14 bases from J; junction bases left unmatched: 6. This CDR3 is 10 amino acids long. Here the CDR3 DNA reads TGTGCCAGCAGGCAGACAGGGCAGACCTTC. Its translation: CASRQTGQTF.

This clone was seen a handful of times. The CDR3, as DNA: TGTGCCAGCAGTGTGGGACAGGGATTTTACGAGCAGTACTTC. Its translation is CASSVGQGFYEQYF. The rearrangement links TRBV2 to TRBJ2-7, with 9 bases aligning to TRBD1. Germline V lookup: CDR1 SNHLY, CDR2 FYNNEI. The CDR3 sequence is 14 residues long. With 4 bases clipped from V and 4 bases from J, the junction kept 5 bases outside the gene matches.

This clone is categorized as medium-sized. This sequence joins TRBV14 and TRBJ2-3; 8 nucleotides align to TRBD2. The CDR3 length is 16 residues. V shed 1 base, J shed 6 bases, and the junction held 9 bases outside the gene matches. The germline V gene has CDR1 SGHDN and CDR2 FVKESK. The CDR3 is CASSQGAGGYFDTQYF. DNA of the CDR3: TGTGCCAGCAGCCAAGGGGCGGGAGGCTACTTTGATACGCAGTATTTT.

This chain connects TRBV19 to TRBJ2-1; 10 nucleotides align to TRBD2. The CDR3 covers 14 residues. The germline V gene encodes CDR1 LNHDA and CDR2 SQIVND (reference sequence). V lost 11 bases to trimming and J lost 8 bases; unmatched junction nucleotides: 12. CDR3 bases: TGTGCCTCAGGGAGGCTAGCGGGAGCACATGAGCAGTTCTTC. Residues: CASGRLAGAHEQFF.

This CDR3 reads CASSAQGPDTQYF. CDR3 nucleotides: TGTGCCAGCAGTGCACAGGGTCCAGATACGCAGTATTTT. The V call is TRBV2, the J call TRBJ2-3; a weak D match, TRBD1 (6 bases). CDR3 length: 13 residues. CDR1 SNHLY and CDR2 FYNNEI come from the germline V gene. V was trimmed by 4 bases and J by 4 bases, leaving 9 bases between them. Together with reference TRBV2 and TRBJ2-3, the CDR3 gives the full variable domain: EPEVTQTPSHQVTQMGQEVILRCVPISNHLYFYWYRQILGQKVEFLVSFYNNEISEKSEIFDDQFSVERPDGSNFTLKIRSTKLEDSAMYFCASSAQGPDTQYFGPGTRLTVL.